What follows are 2 T cell receptor beta chains derived from one specimen sequenced in a study of cytomegalovirus exposure and HLA in healthy donors (dated by TCRdb to the late 2010s). The library was prepared using the immunoSEQ multiplex PCR assay. For the multiplex PCR, a mixture combining 60 forward primers for TCR Vbeta segments and 13 reverse primers for TCR Jbeta segments was used. TCRdb holds this immuneACCESS table with in-frame rearrangements only. Some clones are missing; in checked studies, unresolved V genes explain under half, and the rest has no known cause. Counted in this sample were 83,000 or so clones; about four fifths of them appeared once. The top ten clones comprise about 2% of the sample. Sequences were obtained from PBMCs. Every receptor here comes from a woman under 40 in good health and CMV-seronegative.

The V and J genes are TRBV30 and TRBJ2-7; 9 bases agree with TRBD2. The junction had 3 bases not matched to a gene; V was cut back by 5 bases and J by 7 bases. The germline V gene encodes CDR1 GTSNPN and CDR2 SVGIG (reference sequence). This CDR3 is built from 11 residues. The CDR3 region has the DNA TGTGCCTGGCAAAGCGGGAGGGAGCAGTACTTC. Its translation is CAWQSGREQYF. The full variable domain, with the rest looked up from reference TRBV30 and TRBJ2-7, is SQTIHQWPATLVQPVGSPLSLECTVEGTSNPNLYWYRQAAGRGLQLLFYSVGIGQISSEVPQNLSASRPQDRQFILSSKKLLLSDSGFYLCAWQSGREQYFGPGTRLTVT.

V gene TRBV9 combines with J gene TRBJ2-2; 7 positions agree with TRBD2. J gave up 1 base and V 4 bases, and 10 bases lay outside the gene matches. Germline-derived CDR1 and CDR2 are SGDLS and YYNGEE. The length of the CDR3 is 17 residues. This chain's CDR3 is CASSPWTSFVNTGELFF. The DNA of the CDR3 is TGTGCCAGCAGCCCATGGACTAGTTTTGTGAACACCGGGGAGCTGTTTTTT.